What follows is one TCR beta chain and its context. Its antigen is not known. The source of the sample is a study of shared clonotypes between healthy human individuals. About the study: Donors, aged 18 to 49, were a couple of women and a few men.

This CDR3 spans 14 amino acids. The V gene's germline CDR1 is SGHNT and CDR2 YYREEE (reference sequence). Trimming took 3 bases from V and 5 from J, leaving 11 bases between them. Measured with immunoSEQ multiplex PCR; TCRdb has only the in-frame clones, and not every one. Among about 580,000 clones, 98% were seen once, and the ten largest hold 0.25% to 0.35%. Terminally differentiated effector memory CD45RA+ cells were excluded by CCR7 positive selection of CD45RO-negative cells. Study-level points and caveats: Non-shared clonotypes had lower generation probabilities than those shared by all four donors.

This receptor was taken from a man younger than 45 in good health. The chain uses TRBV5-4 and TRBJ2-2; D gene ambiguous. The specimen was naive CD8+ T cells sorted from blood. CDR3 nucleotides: TGTGCCAGCAGCTGGGGTGGGGTGACCGGGGAGCTGTTTTTT. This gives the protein CASSWGGVTGELFF.